A selection of T cell receptor beta chains follows, all from one sample in a study of blood T cell repertoires in COVID-19. Clones were sequenced by immunoSEQ multiplex PCR, and TCRdb holds only the in-frame ones, with some missing. The sample records some 530,000 clones, 80% to 90% being singletons. The material sequenced was peripheral blood. The receptors shown here come from a human donor in a cohort sampled during active COVID-19. CDR3s include the opening cysteine and the closing phenylalanine or tryptophan. The order of the fields is CDR3 length, D gene, V gene, J gene, clone size, CDR3 DNA, CDR3 protein. A D gene is named only where the DNA matches it firmly. Size is omitted from some rows. Given values are once, few, many or a class for expanded clones.

length: 13; D: -; V: TRBV12-3/TRBV12-4; J: TRBJ1-2; size: -; DNA: TGTGCCAGCGTCCGCGGGGGAGCTTATGGCTACACCTTC; CDR3: CASVRGGAYGYTF
length: 16; D: -; V: TRBV24-1; J: TRBJ2-6; size: -; DNA: TGTGCCACCAGTGATTCGTCAGGGGCTGGGGCCAACGTCCTGACTTTC; CDR3: CATSDSSGAGANVLTF
length: 18; D: TRBD1; V: TRBV7-2; J: TRBJ2-3; size: once; DNA: TGTGCCAGCAGCACCAACCGCCGGGGACAGGGGAGGTCTGGTACGCAGTATTTT; CDR3: CASSTNRRGQGRSGTQYF
length: 14; D: -; V: TRBV12-5; J: TRBJ2-1; size: -; DNA: TGTGCTAGTGGCCCGGGAGTGAACTACAATGAGCAGTTCTTC; CDR3: CASGPGVNYNEQFF
length: 15; D: -; V: TRBV4-2; J: TRBJ1-4; size: -; DNA: TGTGCCAGCAGCCCCGAGCTAGGAACTAATGAAAAACTGTTTTTT; CDR3: CASSPELGTNEKLFF
length: 19; D: TRBD2; V: TRBV6-2/TRBV6-3; J: TRBJ2-7; size: -; DNA: TGTGCCAGCAGCACCGCGGGAGGGGGCCTAGCGGGCATTCCCTACGAGCAGTACTTC; CDR3: CASSTAGGGLAGIPYEQYF
length: 15; D: -; V: TRBV7-2; J: TRBJ1-2; size: once; DNA: TGTGCCAGCAGGTTGAGAGGAGGGGACGAGGATGGCTACACCTTC; CDR3: CASRLRGGDEDGYTF
length: 16; D: TRBD1; V: TRBV4-3; J: TRBJ2-5; size: -; DNA: TGCGCCAGCAGCCGGGGACAGGGGGGACTCAAAGAGACCCAGTACTTC; CDR3: CASSRGQGGLKETQYF
length: 17; D: TRBD2; V: TRBV7-9; J: TRBJ2-7; size: -; DNA: TGTGCCAGCAGCTTAAAGCCAATGAGCGGGGGAATCGGAGAGCAGTACTTC; CDR3: CASSLKPMSGGIGEQYF
length: 14; D: TRBD2; V: TRBV7-8; J: TRBJ2-1; size: -; DNA: TGTGCCAGCAGACTAGCGGGAGTTTCGTATGAGCAGTTCTTC; CDR3: CASRLAGVSYEQFF
length: 13; D: -; V: TRBV2; J: TRBJ2-2; size: -; DNA: TGTGCCAGCACACGGGAGAACACCGGGGAGCTGTTTTTT; CDR3: CASTRENTGELFF
length: 13; D: -; V: TRBV7-2; J: TRBJ1-6; size: -; DNA: TGTGCCAGCAGCTTAGACAGTTATTCACCCCTCCACTTT; CDR3: CASSLDSYSPLHF
length: 13; D: -; V: TRBV19; J: TRBJ2-1; size: -; DNA: TGTGCCAGTAGTATAGCTAGGAACAATGAGCAGTTCTTC; CDR3: CASSIARNNEQFF
length: 12; D: -; V: TRBV5-4; J: TRBJ1-1; size: few; DNA: TGTGCCAGCAGCTTGCCCTCAAGAGCAGCTTTCTTT; CDR3: CASSLPSRAAFF
length: 14; D: -; V: TRBV5-1; J: TRBJ2-1; size: -; DNA: TGCGCCAGCGTCGGGGGAGGCTCCTACAATGAGCAGTTCTTC; CDR3: CASVGGGSYNEQFF
length: 15; D: TRBD1; V: TRBV19; J: TRBJ2-3; size: -; DNA: TGTGCCAGTAGAGAGACAGGGGCCAGCACAGATACGCAGTATTTT; CDR3: CASRETGASTDTQYF
length: 15; D: -; V: TRBV19; J: TRBJ2-3; size: -; DNA: TGTGCCACCAAGACCCTAGCGCCTAGCACAGATACGCAGTATTTT; CDR3: CATKTLAPSTDTQYF
length: 15; D: -; V: TRBV7-3; J: TRBJ1-1; size: -; DNA: TGTGCCAGCAGTTTAAAGAGGGCTAGGGACACTGAAGCTTTCTTT; CDR3: CASSLKRARDTEAFF
length: 16; D: -; V: TRBV25-1; J: TRBJ2-6; size: once; DNA: TGTGCCAGCAGTGAACAGCGTAGCTCTGGGGCCAACGTCCTGACTTTC; CDR3: CASSEQRSSGANVLTF